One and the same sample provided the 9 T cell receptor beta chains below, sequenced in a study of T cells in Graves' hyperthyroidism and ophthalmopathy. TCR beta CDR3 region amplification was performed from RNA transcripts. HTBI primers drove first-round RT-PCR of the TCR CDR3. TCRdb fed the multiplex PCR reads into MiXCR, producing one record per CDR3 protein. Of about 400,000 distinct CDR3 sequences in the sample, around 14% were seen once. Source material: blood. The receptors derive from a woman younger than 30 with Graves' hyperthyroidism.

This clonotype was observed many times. CDR3 amino acids: CASTPGGGQASYEQYF. CDR3 sequence (DNA): TGTGCCAGCACTCCCGGGGGGGGACAGGCCTCCTACGAGCAGTACTTC. The chain links TRBV6-1 to TRBJ2-7; tentatively, D is TRBD1 or TRBD2 (8 bases each). CDR3 length equals 16 residues. The V gene's germline CDR1 is MNHNS and CDR2 SASEGT. The germline V and J ends were trimmed by 7 bases and 0 bases, with 19 bases remaining between them.

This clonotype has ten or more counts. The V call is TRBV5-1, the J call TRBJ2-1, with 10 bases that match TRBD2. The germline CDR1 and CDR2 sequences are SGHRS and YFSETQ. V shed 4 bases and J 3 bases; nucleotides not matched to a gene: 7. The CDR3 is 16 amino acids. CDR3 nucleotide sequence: TGCGCCAGCAGCCAAGATAGCGGGAGGAACTACAATGAGCAGTTCTTC. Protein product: CASSQDSGRNYNEQFF.

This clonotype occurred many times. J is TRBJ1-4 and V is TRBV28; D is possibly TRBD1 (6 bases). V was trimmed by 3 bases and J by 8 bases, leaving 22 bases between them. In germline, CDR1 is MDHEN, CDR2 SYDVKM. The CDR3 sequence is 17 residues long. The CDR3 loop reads CASSFTLGAGRREKLFF. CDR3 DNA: TGTGCCAGCAGTTTTACTCTGGGGGCAGGCAGGCGAGAAAAACTGTTTTTT.

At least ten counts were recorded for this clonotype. This CDR3 is CAWSTSGNYEQYF. The CDR3 DNA sequence: TGTGCCTGGAGTACTAGCGGGAACTACGAGCAGTACTTC. The chain recombines TRBV30 with TRBJ2-7, with 10 nucleotides matching TRBD2. The CDR3 length is 13 residues. Germline CDR1 GTSNPN, CDR2 SVGIG (reference sequence). V was clipped by 2 bases and J by 3 bases; unmatched bases: 1.

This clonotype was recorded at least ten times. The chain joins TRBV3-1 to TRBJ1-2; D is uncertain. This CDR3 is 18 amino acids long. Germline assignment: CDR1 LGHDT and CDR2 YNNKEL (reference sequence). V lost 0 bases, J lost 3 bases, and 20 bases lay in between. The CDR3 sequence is CASSQDRAGRRGYYGYTF. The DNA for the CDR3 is TGTGCCAGCAGCCAAGATCGTGCAGGCAGACGGGGTTACTATGGCTACACCTTC.

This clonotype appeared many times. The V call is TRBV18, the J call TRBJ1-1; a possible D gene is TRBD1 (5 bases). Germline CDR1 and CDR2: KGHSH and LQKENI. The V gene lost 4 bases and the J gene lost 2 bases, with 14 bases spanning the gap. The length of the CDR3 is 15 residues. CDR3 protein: CASSRSTGGNTEAFF. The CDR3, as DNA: TGTGCCAGCTCACGGTCTACTGGGGGAAACACTGAAGCTTTCTTT.

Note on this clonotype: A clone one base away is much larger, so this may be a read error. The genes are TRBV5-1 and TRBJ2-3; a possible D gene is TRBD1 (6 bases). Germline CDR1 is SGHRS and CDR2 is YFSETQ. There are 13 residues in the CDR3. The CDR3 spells CASSSGDTDTRYF. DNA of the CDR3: TGCGCCAGCAGCTCCGGGGACACAGATACGCGGTATTTT.

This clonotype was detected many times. CDR3 sequence reads: CASSVRGTNEKLFF. CDR3 sequence (DNA): TGTGCCAGCAGTGTCAGGGGAACTAATGAAAAACTGTTTTTT. The chain employs TRBV6-1 and TRBJ1-4; tentative D call: TRBD1 (6 bases). The CDR3 is made up of 14 amino acids. Between the trimmed V and J ends, which lost 4 bases and 1 base, there was a span of 7 bases. Looked up from germline, CDR1 is MNHNS and CDR2 is SASEGT.

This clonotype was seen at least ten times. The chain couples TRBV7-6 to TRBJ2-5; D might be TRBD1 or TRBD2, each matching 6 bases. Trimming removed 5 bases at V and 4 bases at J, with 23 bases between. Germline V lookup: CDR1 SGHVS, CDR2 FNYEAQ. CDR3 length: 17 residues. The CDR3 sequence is CASSPRGTSGGGETQYF. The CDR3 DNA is TGTGCCAGCAGCCCCCGAGGAACGAGCGGAGGGGGAGAGACCCAGTACTTC.